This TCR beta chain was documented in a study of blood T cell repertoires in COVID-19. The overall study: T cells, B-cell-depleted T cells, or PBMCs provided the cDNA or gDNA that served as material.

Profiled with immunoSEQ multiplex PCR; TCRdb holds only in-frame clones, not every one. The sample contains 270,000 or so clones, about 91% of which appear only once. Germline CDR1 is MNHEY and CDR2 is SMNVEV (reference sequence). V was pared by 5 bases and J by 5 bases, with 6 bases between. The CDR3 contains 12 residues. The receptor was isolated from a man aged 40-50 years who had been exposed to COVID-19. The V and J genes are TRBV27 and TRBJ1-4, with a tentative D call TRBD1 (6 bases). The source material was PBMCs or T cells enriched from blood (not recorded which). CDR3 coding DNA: TGTGCCAGCAGTACAGGGAATGAAAAACTGTTTTTT. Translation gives CASSTGNEKLFF.